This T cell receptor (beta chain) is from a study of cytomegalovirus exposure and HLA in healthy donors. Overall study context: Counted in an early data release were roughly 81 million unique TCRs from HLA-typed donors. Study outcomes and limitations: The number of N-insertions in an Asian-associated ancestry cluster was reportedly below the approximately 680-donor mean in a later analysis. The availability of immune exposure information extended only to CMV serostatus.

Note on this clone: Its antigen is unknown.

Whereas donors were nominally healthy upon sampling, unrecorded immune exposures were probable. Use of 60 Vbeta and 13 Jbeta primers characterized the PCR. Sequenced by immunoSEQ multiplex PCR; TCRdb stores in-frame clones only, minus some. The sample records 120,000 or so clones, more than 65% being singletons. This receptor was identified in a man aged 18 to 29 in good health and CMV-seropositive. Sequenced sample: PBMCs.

CDR3: CASSVEPGGPYEQYF. The CDR3 coding sequence is TGTGCCAGCAGTGTTGAGCCAGGGGGTCCCTACGAGCAGTACTTC. The V gene is TRBV6-4, the J gene TRBJ2-7; 7 nucleotides match TRBD1. V shed 4 bases and J 2 bases; nucleotides not matched to a gene: 8. Germline CDR1 is MRHNA and CDR2 is SNTAGT. The CDR3 extends over 15 amino acids.